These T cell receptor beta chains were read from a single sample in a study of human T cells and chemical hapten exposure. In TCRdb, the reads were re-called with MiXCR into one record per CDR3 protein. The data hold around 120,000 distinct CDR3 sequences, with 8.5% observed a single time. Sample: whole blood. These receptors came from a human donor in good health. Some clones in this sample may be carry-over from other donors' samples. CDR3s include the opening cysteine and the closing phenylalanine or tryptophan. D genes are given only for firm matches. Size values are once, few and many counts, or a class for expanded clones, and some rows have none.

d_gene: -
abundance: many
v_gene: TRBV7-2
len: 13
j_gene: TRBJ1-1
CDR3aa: CASSLSLTMEAFF
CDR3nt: TGTGCCAGCAGCTTATCCCTCACAATGGAAGCTTTCTTT

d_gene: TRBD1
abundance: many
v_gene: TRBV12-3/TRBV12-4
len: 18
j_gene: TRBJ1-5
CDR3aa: CASSRQGAPPLLNQPQHF
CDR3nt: TGTGCCAGCAGTCGACAGGGTGCCCCACCCCTGCTCAATCAGCCCCAGCATTTT

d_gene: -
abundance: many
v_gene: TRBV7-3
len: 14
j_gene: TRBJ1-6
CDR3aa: CASSSDSNNSPLHF
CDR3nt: TGTGCCAGCAGCTCGGACAGTAATAATTCACCCCTCCACTTT

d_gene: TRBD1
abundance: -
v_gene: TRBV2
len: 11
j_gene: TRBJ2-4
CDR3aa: CASRGTATPNF
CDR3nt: TGTGCCAGCAGGGGGACAGCCACCCCTAACTTC

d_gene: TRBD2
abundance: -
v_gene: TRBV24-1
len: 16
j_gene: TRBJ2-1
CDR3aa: CATSDSSGLSYNEQFF
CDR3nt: TGTGCCACCAGTGATTCGTCGGGACTATCCTACAATGAGCAGTTCTTC

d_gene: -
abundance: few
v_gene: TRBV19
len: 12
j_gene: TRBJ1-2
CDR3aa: CASTRGLYGYTF
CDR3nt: TGTGCCAGCACGCGGGGCCTCTATGGCTACACCTTC

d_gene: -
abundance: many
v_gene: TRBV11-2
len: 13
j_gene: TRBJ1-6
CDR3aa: CASSPDGNSPLHF
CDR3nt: TGTGCCAGCAGCCCGGACGGGAATTCACCCCTCCACTTT

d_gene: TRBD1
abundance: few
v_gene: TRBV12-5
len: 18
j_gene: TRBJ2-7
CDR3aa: CASGLVTLGTGQSYEQYF
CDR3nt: TGTGCTAGTGGTTTGGTAACTCTTGGGACAGGGCAATCCTACGAGCAGTACTTC

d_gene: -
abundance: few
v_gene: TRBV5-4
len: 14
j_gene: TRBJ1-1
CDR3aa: CASSWTEGHTEAFF
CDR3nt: TGTGCCAGCAGCTGGACAGAAGGGCACACTGAAGCTTTCTTT

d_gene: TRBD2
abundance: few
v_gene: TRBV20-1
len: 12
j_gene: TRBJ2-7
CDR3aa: CSAVLAGDEQYF
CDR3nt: TGCAGTGCCGTACTCGCGGGGGACGAGCAGTACTTC

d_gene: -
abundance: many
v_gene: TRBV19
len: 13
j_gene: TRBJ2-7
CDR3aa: CASSGQGPYEQYF
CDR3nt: TGTGCCAGTAGTGGGCAGGGACCCTACGAGCAGTACTTC

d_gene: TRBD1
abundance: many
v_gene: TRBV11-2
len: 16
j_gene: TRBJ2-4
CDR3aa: CASSRDRPLAKNIQYF
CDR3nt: TGTGCCAGCAGTCGGGACAGACCATTAGCCAAAAACATTCAGTACTTC

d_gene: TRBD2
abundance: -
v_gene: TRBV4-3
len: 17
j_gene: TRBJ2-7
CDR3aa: CASNQDRLAGGSYEQYF
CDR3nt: TGTGCCAGCAACCAAGATCGCCTAGCGGGGGGTTCCTACGAGCAGTACTTC

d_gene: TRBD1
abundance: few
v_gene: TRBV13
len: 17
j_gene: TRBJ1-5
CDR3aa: CASSLNRGRGGNQPQHF
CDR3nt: TGTGCCAGCAGCTTGAACAGGGGGCGCGGTGGCAATCAGCCCCAGCATTTT

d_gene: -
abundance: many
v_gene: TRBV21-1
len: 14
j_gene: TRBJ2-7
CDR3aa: CASSNFRPAYEQYF
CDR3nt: TGTGCCAGCAGCAACTTTCGGCCTGCCTACGAGCAGTACTTC